This record looks at one T cell receptor beta chain sequence and its context. Its antigen remains unknown. The assay was immunoSEQ multiplex PCR, and TCRdb's table has in-frame clones only and misses some. The sample contains 100,000 or so clones, over 75% of which appear only once. This sample is part of a study of T cell responses to AZD1222 COVID-19 vaccine. Study conclusions and caveats: Baseline seropositives among AZD1222 recipients totaled only 6 or 7.

Trimming took 2 bases from V and 2 from J, leaving 6 bases between them. This CDR3 spans 13 amino acids. CDR1 and CDR2 from the germline V gene are WNHNN and SYGVQD (reference sequence). This chain links TRBV10-1 with TRBJ2-5; D ambiguous. The clonotype originates from an adult in good health. Sample: peripheral blood, taken on day 0 of AZD1222 vaccination. CDR3 residues: CASSETPQETQYF. The CDR3, as DNA: TGCGCCAGCAGTGAGACTCCTCAAGAGACCCAGTACTTC.